These T cell receptor beta chains were read from a single sample in a study of breast tumors, draining lymph nodes, adjacent tissues. A single record per CDR3 protein comes from TCRdb applying MiXCR to the multiplex PCR reads. Of approximately 100,000 distinct CDR3 sequences listed, around 20% are singletons. Sequencing input: axillary lymph node tissue. The receptors shown here come from a female donor with breast cancer. Some clones in this sample may be carry-over from other donors' samples. The CDR3 runs from the conserved cysteine through the conserved F or W. Each record gives: V gene, J gene, clone size, D gene, CDR3 DNA, CDR3 protein. D genes are given only for firm matches. A clone size is listed for some rows: how often the clone was seen (once, few, many), or a class if it is expanded.

>TRBV6-6|TRBJ2-5|many|TRBD1
TGTGCCAGCAGTTACAAGGGACAGAAAGAGACCCAGTACTTC
CASSYKGQKETQYF
>TRBV18|TRBJ1-5|.|.
TGTGCCAGCTCAGTGGACAGCTATCAGCCCCAGCATTTT
CASSVDSYQPQHF
>TRBV3-1|TRBJ2-3|few|.
TGTGCCAGCAGCCAAGCGGCAGGCGGGGATACGCAGTATTTT
CASSQAAGGDTQYF
>TRBV28|TRBJ2-7|few|TRBD2
TGTGCCAGCAGTTTATGGACTAGCGGGACCTACGAGCAGTACTTC
CASSLWTSGTYEQYF
>TRBV6-1|TRBJ1-2|many|.
TGTGCCAGCAGTACCGGACGGACTAACTATGGCTACACCTTC
CASSTGRTNYGYTF
>TRBV10-3|TRBJ1-5|.|.
TGTGCCGTAGGCGGGGCGGATGCCAATCAGCCCCAGCATTTT
CAVGGADANQPQHF
>TRBV20-1|TRBJ1-2|many|.
TGCAGTGCTAGCATGGGGGCAGGGCTTGTTCGAGGGGATGGCTACACCTTC
CSASMGAGLVRGDGYTF
>TRBV5-1|TRBJ2-3|many|.
TGCGCCAGCAGTGGTACCAATACGCAGTATTTT
CASSGTNTQYF
>TRBV5-1|TRBJ1-1|.|.
TGCGCCAGCAGCCCGGGGGGGCTTCGGGTTAACACTGAAGCTTTCTTT
CASSPGGLRVNTEAFF
>TRBV28|TRBJ2-1|.|.
TGTGCCAGCAGTTTGCTGGGACCTAGGGCCTACAATGAGCAGTTCTTC
CASSLLGPRAYNEQFF
>TRBV5-1|TRBJ2-2|many|TRBD1
TGCGCCAGCAGCACCGGGACAGGGCACACCGGGGAGCTGTTTTTT
CASSTGTGHTGELFF
>TRBV6-2/TRBV6-3|TRBJ1-4|few|TRBD1
TGTGCCAGCGGACAGGGACCAACTAATGAAAAACTGTTTTTT
CASGQGPTNEKLFF
>TRBV7-3|TRBJ2-3|many|TRBD2
TGTGCCAGCAGACCGGGACTAGCGGACACAGATACGCAGTATTTT
CASRPGLADTDTQYF
>TRBV20-1|TRBJ2-7|.|.
TGCAGTGCCGAAGGGGCGTCCTACGAGCAGTACTTC
CSAEGASYEQYF
>TRBV7-8|TRBJ2-5|many|TRBD2
TGTGCCAGCAGCTTAGTGGTAGCGGGGGAGCAAGAGACCCAGTACTTC
CASSLVVAGEQETQYF
>TRBV12-3/TRBV12-4|TRBJ2-7|many|.
TGTGCCAGCGGTCTCACTAACACCTACGAGCAGTACTTC
CASGLTNTYEQYF
>TRBV5-1|TRBJ2-7|many|.
TGCGCCAGCAGCTTGGGGGGGCCGCCTGGCGAGCAGTACTTC
CASSLGGPPGEQYF
>TRBV20-1|TRBJ2-1|many|TRBD2
TGCAGTGCTAGGGGGGGGTTTGGTATCGGGGGTCCATACAATGAGCAGTTCTTC
CSARGGFGIGGPYNEQFF
>TRBV5-4|TRBJ2-6|.|TRBD1
TGTGCCAGCAGGGGGACAGGAGGCCCTGGGGCCAGCGTCCTGACTTTC
CASRGTGGPGASVLTF
>TRBV7-3|TRBJ2-2|.|TRBD2
TGTGCCAGCAGCGGACCCGGGGGGGGACTTAACACCGGGGAGCTGTTTTTT
CASSGPGGGLNTGELFF
>TRBV4-1|TRBJ1-5|many|TRBD1
TGCGCCAGCAGCCAGGGGACAGGGATGGTTCAGCCCCAGCATTTT
CASSQGTGMVQPQHF
>TRBV30|TRBJ2-7|many|.
TGTGCCTGGAGTGTGCTCAACTACGAGCAGTACTTC
CAWSVLNYEQYF
>TRBV9|TRBJ2-1|.|TRBD2
TGTGCCAGCAGCGATAGCGGGAGTTACAATGAGCAGTTCTTC
CASSDSGSYNEQFF
>TRBV7-9|TRBJ1-4|.|.
TGTGCCAGCAGCTTAGCACCCGCGGGGGAAAAACTGTTTTTT
CASSLAPAGEKLFF
>TRBV5-1|TRBJ1-1|.|TRBD1
TGCGCCAGCAGCTGGCGGGGACAGGAAAGGAACACTGAAGCTTTCTTT
CASSWRGQERNTEAFF
>TRBV6-5|TRBJ2-1|few|.
TGTGCCAGCAGTTACTCCGGGGGGCGCGGTGAGCAGTTCTTC
CASSYSGGRGEQFF
>TRBV6-5|TRBJ2-2|.|.
TGTGCCAGCAGCCCAAGGCGGGCGGGCACCGGGGAGCTGTTTTTT
CASSPRRAGTGELFF
>TRBV6-1|TRBJ2-7|many|TRBD2
TGTGCCAGCGAGGAGACTAGCGGGGCCGAGCAGTACTTC
CASEETSGAEQYF
>TRBV10-1|TRBJ2-1|many|.
TGCGCCAGCAGTGAGTCGAGCAGGGCCAATGAGCAGTTCTTC
CASSESSRANEQFF
>TRBV27|TRBJ2-7|many|.
TGTGCCAGCAGTTTGACGGGACCCTACGAGCAGTACTTC
CASSLTGPYEQYF
>TRBV5-1|TRBJ2-3|many|.
TGCGCCAGCAGACGAGGGGACAACACAGATACGCAGTATTTT
CASRRGDNTDTQYF
>TRBV30|TRBJ2-7|many|.
TGTGCCTGGAGTCCCGGGTTATACGAGCAGTACTTC
CAWSPGLYEQYF
>TRBV4-1|TRBJ2-7|many|.
TGCGCCAGCAGCCAAGATTTAGGGACCTTTCGATACTACGAGCAGTACTTC
CASSQDLGTFRYYEQYF
>TRBV6-5|TRBJ1-2|many|.
TGTGCCACAATAAATCACTCAGGGAGGAGAAGTCAAGGCTACACCTTC
CATINHSGRRSQGYTF
>TRBV20-1|TRBJ2-7|many|TRBD2
TGCAGTGCAGCTGGGACTAGCGGAACCTACGAGCAGTACTTC
CSAAGTSGTYEQYF
>TRBV30|TRBJ2-1|many|.
TGTGCCTGGGAGGGCGGTTTGGTGAATGAGCAGTTCTTC
CAWEGGLVNEQFF
>TRBV5-6|TRBJ1-6|many|.
TGTGCCAGCAGCTTTTCCCCTGACAGCTCCTATAATTCACCCCTCCACTTT
CASSFSPDSSYNSPLHF
>TRBV5-6|TRBJ2-7|many|TRBD2
TGTGCCAGCAGCTTTTCGGGGGGGCGGGAGCAGTACTTC
CASSFSGGREQYF
>TRBV19|TRBJ2-2|.|.
TGTGCCAGTAGTATATCAGGGTCCGGGGAGCTGTTTTTT
CASSISGSGELFF
>TRBV9|TRBJ2-1|many|TRBD1
TGTGCCAGCAGCGTAGAGGAGGGACAGGGGCTACTCAATGAGCAGTTCTTC
CASSVEEGQGLLNEQFF
>TRBV5-4|TRBJ1-6|many|.
TGTGCCAGCAGTACCCAGGACAGCCAGTTCAATTCACCCCTCCACTTT
CASSTQDSQFNSPLHF
>TRBV12-3/TRBV12-4|TRBJ1-2|many|TRBD1
TGTGCCAGCAGTTTAAATCAGGGGGCTGGTGGCTACACCTTC
CASSLNQGAGGYTF
>TRBV28|TRBJ2-6|.|TRBD2
TGTGCCAGCAGTCCCCTCGGGGGGATCATTACTGGGGCCAACGTCCTGACTTTC
CASSPLGGIITGANVLTF
>TRBV12-3/TRBV12-4|TRBJ1-4|many|.
TGTGCCAGCAGTCCGGACAACAGCAATGAAAAACTGTTTTTT
CASSPDNSNEKLFF
>TRBV9|TRBJ2-5|many|.
TGTGCCAGCAGCGTTGGGGAACAAGAGACCCAGTACTTC
CASSVGEQETQYF
>TRBV29-1|TRBJ2-7|many|.
TGCAGCATTACGAAGGGGACCTACGAGCAGTACTTC
CSITKGTYEQYF
>TRBV7-8|TRBJ2-5|many|.
TGTGCCAGCAGCTTTGATGGGTTCTCGGGCCTGGAGACCCAGTACTTC
CASSFDGFSGLETQYF
>TRBV12-3/TRBV12-4|TRBJ2-1|few|TRBD2
TGTGTCAGCACTATTAGCGGGGGGGGAGGGAATGAGCAGTTCTTC
CVSTISGGGGNEQFF
>TRBV5-4|TRBJ2-7|many|.
TGTGCCAACAGCTTGGGACACTCCTACGAGCAGTACTTC
CANSLGHSYEQYF
>TRBV5-1|TRBJ2-1|many|TRBD1
TGCGCCAGCAGCTTGGTAGGCAGGGGGCGGAATGAGCAGTTCTTC
CASSLVGRGRNEQFF
>TRBV7-9|TRBJ1-2|many|.
TGTGCCAGCAGCTTAGCCAGGGACGGCTACACCTTC
CASSLARDGYTF
>TRBV11-2|TRBJ2-7|many|TRBD2
TGTGCCAGCACCCCTGGGAGGGGTGCCCCCTACGAGCAGTACTTC
CASTPGRGAPYEQYF
>TRBV20-1|TRBJ2-7|many|TRBD1
TGCAGTGCTAACAGGGACAGGGGAAACTACGAGCAGTACTTC
CSANRDRGNYEQYF
>TRBV28|TRBJ2-5|.|.
TGTGCCAGCAGTTTAAGGGTAGGGGAGGAGACCCAGTACTTC
CASSLRVGEETQYF
>TRBV9|TRBJ2-2|many|.
TGTGCCAGCAGCGTAACGGGGCCGAACACCGGGGAGCTGTTTTTT
CASSVTGPNTGELFF